Presented here are 27 T cell receptor beta chains from one specimen sequenced in a study of beta chain features in type 1 diabetes. Reverse transcribing all isolated RNA meant expressed TCRB transcripts were sequenced. Profiling relied on immunoSEQ multiplex PCR, and the TCRdb table lists in-frame clones only, not all of them. The table lists over 350,000 clones, roughly 16% of them singletons. Sequenced material: naive CD4+ T cells from blood. These receptors came from a woman aged 18-29 years in good health.

This clone was seen more than once but under ten times. The J gene is TRBJ2-5, the V gene TRBV7-9, with TRBD2 matching 9 bases. V shed 2 bases and J 6 bases; nucleotides not matched to a gene: 13. This CDR3 has 17 residues. CDR1 is SEHNR and CDR2 is FQNEAQ in the germline V gene (reference sequence). The CDR3 spells CASSLRPRREGDKTQYF. The CDR3 DNA reads as TGTGCCAGCAGCTTAAGACCCCGGCGGGAGGGTGATAAGACCCAGTACTTC.

The CDR3 nucleotides read TGCAGCGTTGCTTGGACAGTTGATGGCTACACCTTC. Translated, it gives CSVAWTVDGYTF. The chain combines TRBV29-1 with TRBJ1-2; perhaps TRBD1 as D (6 bases). This CDR3 has 12 residues. CDR1 SQVTM and CDR2 ANQGSEA come from the germline V gene. V dropped 4 bases and J dropped 6 bases, with 12 bases sitting between them.

This clone was observed a few times. A read error may account for a junction end that differs from germline. V is TRBV9 and J is TRBJ1-4, with D maybe TRBD1 (6 bases). The germline CDR1 and CDR2 sequences are SGDLS and YYNGEE. This CDR3 spans 11 amino acids. In DNA form, the CDR3 reads TGTGCCAGCAGCGATAATACAGGGTTAGCTTTT. Its translation is CASSDNTGLAF.

This rearrangement joins TRBV29-1 to TRBJ2-1; 8 nucleotides match TRBD1. The CDR3 covers 13 residues. Germline trimming cut 2 bases from V and 9 bases from J; bases unmatched to any gene: 6. Germline V lookup: CDR1 SQVTM, CDR2 ANQGSEA. The CDR3 DNA reads TGCAGCGTTGAAAGACAGGGGACCGGTGAGCAGTTCTTC. Protein sequence: CSVERQGTGEQFF.

This sequence joins TRBV30 and TRBJ2-5; 13 bases align to TRBD2. Losses at the gene ends were 2 bases for V and 6 bases for J; bases not matched to a gene: 3. The CDR3 extends over 14 amino acids. Germline V gene data show CDR1 as GTSNPN and CDR2 as SVGIG (reference sequence). In DNA form, the CDR3 reads TGTGCCTGGAGTACTAGCGGGAGGGCCAAGACCCAGTACTTC. The encoded protein is CAWSTSGRAKTQYF.

This clone has only a few counts. The chain has TRBV30 and TRBJ2-2; D gene ambiguous. The CDR3 has 12 amino acids. V was trimmed by 4 bases and J by 7 bases, leaving 10 bases between them. Germline CDR1 and CDR2: GTSNPN and SVGIG (reference sequence). CDR3 amino acids: CAWTSNGGELFF. CDR3 sequence (DNA): TGTGCCTGGACTAGTAATGGCGGGGAGCTGTTTTTT.

This clone was detected only a few times. DNA for the CDR3: TGTGCCAGCAGCTTGGGAACACAGCTCTACAATGAGCAGTTCTTC. Translation gives CASSLGTQLYNEQFF. This chain uses TRBV5-6 with TRBJ2-1; D is unresolved. This CDR3 region has 15 residues. In germline, CDR1 is SGHDT, CDR2 YYEEEE. V lost 0 bases to trimming and J lost 3 bases, with 10 bases between them. Supplemented by reference TRBV5-6 and TRBJ2-1, the full variable domain reads DAGVTQSPTHLIKTRGQQVTLRCSPKSGHDTVSWYQQALGQGPQFIFQYYEEEERQRGNFPDRFSGHQFPNYSSELNVNALLLGDSALYLCASSLGTQLYNEQFFGPGTRLTVL.

This chain joins TRBV15 and TRBJ2-7, with D possibly TRBD2 on 6 matching bases. V was clipped by 5 bases and J by 3 bases, with 17 bases between them. Looked up from germline, CDR1 is LNHNV and CDR2 is YYDKDF (reference sequence). CDR3 length: 15 amino acids. The CDR3 is CATSADYSGFYEQYF. The CDR3, as DNA: TGTGCCACCAGCGCAGACTATAGCGGCTTCTACGAGCAGTACTTC.

As regards this clone: The same CDR3 also results from other DNA sequences found in this sample. The V gene is TRBV30, the J gene TRBJ1-2; TRBD1 might be the D (5 bases). CDR1 and CDR2 (germline): GTSNPN, SVGIG (reference sequence). CDR3 length: 12 residues. Trimming stripped 2 bases from V and 4 bases from J, with 8 bases between. The CDR3 DNA sequence: TGTGCCTGGAGTTCCGGGGGCTATGGCTACACCTTC. Translating gives CAWSSGGYGYTF.

This clone was counted only a few times. The chain has TRBV11-2 and TRBJ2-5; perhaps TRBD2 as D (5 bases). V was cut by 1 base and J by 13 bases, with 16 bases left in between. The CDR3 runs 13 residues. CDR1 is SGHAT and CDR2 is FQNNGV in the germline V gene. CDR3 coding DNA: TGTGCCAGCAGCTTAGGCCATAGCCGGGGAACGTACTTC. It codes for CASSLGHSRGTYF.

This clone was detected a few times. The chain is built from TRBV15 and TRBJ2-7, with TRBD1 matching over 8 bases. V trimming: 0 bases; J trimming: 3 bases; junction bases outside the gene matches: 4. This CDR3 contains 15 residues. In germline, CDR1 is LNHNV, CDR2 YYDKDF (reference sequence). The CDR3 here is CATSREDRVFYEQYF. CDR3 bases: TGTGCCACCAGCAGAGAGGACAGGGTATTCTACGAGCAGTACTTC. Full variable domain (remainder filled in from reference TRBV15 and TRBJ2-7): DAMVIQNPRYQVTQFGKPVTLSCSQTLNHNVMYWYQQKSSQAPKLLFHYYDKDFNNEADTPDNFQSRRPNTSFCFLDIRSPGLGDTAMYLCATSREDRVFYEQYFGPGTRLTVT.

The J gene is TRBJ2-6, the V gene TRBV7-2; D perhaps matches TRBD1 (5 bases). This CDR3 contains 17 residues. With 5 bases removed from V and 1 base from J, the gap between germline ends came to 15 bases. The germline V gene has CDR1 SGHTA and CDR2 FQGNSA. The CDR3 here is CASSPRTRLSGANVLTF. CDR3 nucleotide sequence: TGTGCCAGCAGCCCTAGGACACGTTTATCTGGGGCCAACGTCCTGACTTTC.

This clone was seen more than once but under ten times. Other DNA variants within this sample encode the same CDR3. CDR3 loop: CATSRDRAQETQYF. CDR3 coding DNA: TGTGCCACCAGCAGAGACCGAGCTCAAGAGACCCAGTACTTC. The chain carries TRBV15 and TRBJ2-5; no clear D. V was cut by 0 bases and J by 2 bases, with 7 bases left in between. Germline loops: CDR1 LNHNV, CDR2 YYDKDF (reference sequence). This CDR3 comprises 14 residues. Full variable domain (rest looked up from reference TRBV15 and TRBJ2-5): DAMVIQNPRYQVTQFGKPVTLSCSQTLNHNVMYWYQQKSSQAPKLLFHYYDKDFNNEADTPDNFQSRRPNTSFCFLDIRSPGLGDTAMYLCATSRDRAQETQYFGPGTRLLVL.

V is TRBV4-1 and J is TRBJ2-1; 13 nucleotides line up with TRBD2. The germline CDR1 and CDR2 sequences are MGHRA and YSYEKL. With V trimmed by 1 base and J by 9 bases, 12 bases remained unmatched. The CDR3 loop spans 18 amino acids. The CDR3 sequence: CASSQVPGGTSGKTEQFF. The CDR3, as DNA: TGCGCCAGCAGCCAAGTTCCCGGGGGGACTAGCGGGAAGACTGAGCAGTTCTTC.

This sequence joins TRBV28 and TRBJ2-2; TRBD1 aligns across 12 bases. Trimming removed 6 bases from V and 7 bases from J; junction bases left unmatched: 6. The CDR3 totals 15 residues. Germline CDR1 MDHEN, CDR2 SYDVKM. CDR3 DNA: TGTGCCAGCAGCTCGGGGACAGGGGGCGTCGGGGAGCTGTTTTTT. Protein: CASSSGTGGVGELFF.

This clone was detected a few times. The chain uses TRBV5-4 and TRBJ2-5; no clear D gene. V was shortened by 4 bases and J by 1 base, with 11 bases between the two germline ends. The CDR3 consists of 14 residues. Germline CDR1 reads SGHNT; CDR2 reads YYREEE (reference sequence). The CDR3 DNA sequence: TGTGCCAGCAGCCCATTGACAAGCCAAGAGACCCAGTACTTC. It specifies CASSPLTSQETQYF.

This clone came up a few times. The chain carries TRBV7-9 and TRBJ2-7, with 10 bases matching TRBD1. With 8 bases clipped from V and 3 bases from J, the junction kept 7 bases outside the gene matches. The CDR3 runs 14 residues. Germline CDR1 SEHNR, CDR2 FQNEAQ (reference sequence). CDR3 bases: TGTGCCAGCTCCAGGGACAGGGGCGTCTACGAGCAGTACTTC. Translated: CASSRDRGVYEQYF.

The rearrangement uses TRBV7-6 and TRBJ2-1; 16 positions match TRBD2. Germline lookup yields CDR1 SGHVS and CDR2 FNYEAQ. V was clipped by 5 bases and J by 13 bases; unmatched bases: 5. This CDR3 has 14 residues. Here the CDR3 reads CASSVGTSGREQFF. The CDR3 DNA sequence: TGTGCCAGCAGCGTTGGGACTAGCGGGAGGGAACAGTTCTTC.

This clone was seen more than once but under ten times. The chain employs TRBV19 and TRBJ2-6; TRBD1 is a possible D gene (6 bases). Germline lookup yields CDR1 LNHDA and CDR2 SQIVND (reference sequence). The CDR3 is 14 amino acids. The germline V and J ends were trimmed by 7 bases and 2 bases, with 9 bases remaining between them. Here the CDR3 reads CASIRTAGANVLTF. The CDR3 DNA follows: TGTGCCAGTATTAGGACAGCTGGGGCCAACGTCCTGACTTTC.

This chain joins TRBV13 and TRBJ2-3, with TRBD1 matching 9 bases. The V gene end was trimmed by 5 bases and the J gene end by 5 bases; junction bases not matched to a gene: 8. The CDR3 is 15 amino acids. Germline CDR1 is PRHDT and CDR2 is FYEKMQ (reference sequence). DNA for the CDR3: TGTGCCAGCAGCCCTCGGACAGGGGAGGTAGATACGCAGTATTTT. The encoded protein is CASSPRTGEVDTQYF. The whole variable domain, filled in from reference TRBV13 and TRBJ2-3, reads AAGVIQSPRHLIKEKRETATLKCYPIPRHDTVYWYQQGPGQDPQFLISFYEKMQSDKGSIPDRFSAQQFSDYHSELNMSSLELGDSALYFCASSPRTGEVDTQYFGPGTRLTVL.

This clone showed up just a few times. The V gene is TRBV15, the J gene TRBJ2-6, with TRBD2 identical over 8 bases. This CDR3 is built from 16 residues. J lost 4 bases, V lost 2 bases, and 4 bases had no gene match. Germline loops: CDR1 LNHNV, CDR2 YYDKDF (reference sequence). CDR3 protein: CATSRHTSGGANVLTF. Written as DNA, the CDR3 is TGTGCCACCAGCAGACACACTAGCGGCGGGGCCAACGTCCTGACTTTC.

This clone was seen more than once but under ten times. The V gene is TRBV19, the J gene TRBJ2-3, with 7 bases aligning to TRBD2. This CDR3 has 14 residues. Trimming took 4 bases from V and 1 from J; bases not matched to a gene: 2. Germline assignment: CDR1 LNHDA and CDR2 SQIVND (reference sequence). CDR3 sequence (DNA): TGTGCCAGTAGTACTAGCGGCCGCACAGATACGCAGTATTTT. Its protein is CASSTSGRTDTQYF.

This clone turned up a few times. The CDR3 protein is CASSLAGSGSHEQYF. For the CDR3, the DNA is TGTGCCAGCAGCTTAGCAGGTAGCGGGAGCCACGAGCAGTACTTC. The chain has TRBV7-2 and TRBJ2-7, with 9 bases matching TRBD2. The length of the CDR3 is 15 residues. V dropped 0 bases and J dropped 5; count of bases not matched to a gene: 5. Germline CDR1 and CDR2: SGHTA and FQGNSA.

This clone was observed a handful of times. This chain connects TRBV9 to TRBJ2-1, with 8 bases fitting TRBD2. The CDR3 has 17 amino acids. Looked up from germline, CDR1 is SGDLS and CDR2 is YYNGEE. Trimming cost V 3 bases and J 0 bases; bases outside gene matches: 8. CDR3 nucleotides: TGTGCCAGCAGCGAGACTAGCGCGCGAATCTCCTACAATGAGCAGTTCTTC. Translating gives CASSETSARISYNEQFF.

This chain links TRBV29-1 with TRBJ1-1; perhaps TRBD1 as D (5 bases). The CDR3 length is 12 residues. Germline CDR1 reads SQVTM; CDR2 reads ANQGSEA. Trimming removed 4 bases at V and 10 bases at J, with 16 bases between. CDR3 in DNA: TGCAGCGTTGTATTGCGGGGCCCCAGAGCTTTCTTT. Translating it yields CSVVLRGPRAFF.

There are a few counts of this clone. The chain carries TRBV29-1 and TRBJ2-5; possible D gene TRBD1, 7 bases. The germline V and J ends were trimmed by 8 bases and 1 base, with 14 bases remaining between them. Germline CDR1 and CDR2: SQVTM and ANQGSEA. CDR3 length: 13 amino acids. The CDR3 is CSTWRGLQETQYF. The CDR3 DNA reads TGCAGCACCTGGAGGGGGCTCCAAGAGACCCAGTACTTC. Drawing the rest from reference TRBV29-1 and TRBJ2-5, the complete variable domain is SAVISQKPSRDICQRGTSLTIQCQVDSQVTMMFWYRQQPGQSLTLIATANQGSEATYESGFVIDKFPISRPNLTFSTLTVSNMSPEDSSIYLCSTWRGLQETQYFGPGTRLLVL.

The chain carries TRBV29-1 and TRBJ1-1, with D possibly being TRBD1 (5 bases). Deletions cut 5 bases from V and 5 bases from J, with 18 bases between. The CDR3 is made up of 14 amino acids. From germline, CDR1 is SQVTM and CDR2 ANQGSEA. The CDR3 nucleotides are TGCAGCGTTATTGACAGCGTTTTCGGGACTGAAGCTTTCTTT. This encodes CSVIDSVFGTEAFF.